This T cell receptor (beta chain) comes out of a study of blood T cell repertoires in COVID-19. Study context: The United States, Italy and Spain supplied acute and convalescent COVID-19 samples. T cells, B-cell-depleted T cells, or PBMCs provided the cDNA or gDNA that served as material.

The V gene lost 6 bases and the J gene lost 6 bases, with 11 bases spanning the gap. Germline-derived CDR1 and CDR2 are SQVTM and ANQGSEA. The CDR3 runs 12 residues. In the authors' methods: Nucleated cell counts were estimated from reference gene primer amplification. Generated by immunoSEQ multiplex PCR, the TCRdb table keeps only in-frame clones and is missing some. V and J calls plus clone size are reproduced from that table; the DNA served to infer D and trimming. The data contain some 200,000 clones, over 60% of them singletons. The V and J genes are TRBV29-1 and TRBJ2-2, with D unclear. Sequences were obtained from peripheral blood. This TCR was sampled from a woman between 65 and 79 years old with acute or convalescent COVID-19. CDR3 loop: CSVRTRAGELFF. For the CDR3, the DNA is TGCAGCGTCCGAACCCGGGCCGGGGAGCTGTTTTTT.